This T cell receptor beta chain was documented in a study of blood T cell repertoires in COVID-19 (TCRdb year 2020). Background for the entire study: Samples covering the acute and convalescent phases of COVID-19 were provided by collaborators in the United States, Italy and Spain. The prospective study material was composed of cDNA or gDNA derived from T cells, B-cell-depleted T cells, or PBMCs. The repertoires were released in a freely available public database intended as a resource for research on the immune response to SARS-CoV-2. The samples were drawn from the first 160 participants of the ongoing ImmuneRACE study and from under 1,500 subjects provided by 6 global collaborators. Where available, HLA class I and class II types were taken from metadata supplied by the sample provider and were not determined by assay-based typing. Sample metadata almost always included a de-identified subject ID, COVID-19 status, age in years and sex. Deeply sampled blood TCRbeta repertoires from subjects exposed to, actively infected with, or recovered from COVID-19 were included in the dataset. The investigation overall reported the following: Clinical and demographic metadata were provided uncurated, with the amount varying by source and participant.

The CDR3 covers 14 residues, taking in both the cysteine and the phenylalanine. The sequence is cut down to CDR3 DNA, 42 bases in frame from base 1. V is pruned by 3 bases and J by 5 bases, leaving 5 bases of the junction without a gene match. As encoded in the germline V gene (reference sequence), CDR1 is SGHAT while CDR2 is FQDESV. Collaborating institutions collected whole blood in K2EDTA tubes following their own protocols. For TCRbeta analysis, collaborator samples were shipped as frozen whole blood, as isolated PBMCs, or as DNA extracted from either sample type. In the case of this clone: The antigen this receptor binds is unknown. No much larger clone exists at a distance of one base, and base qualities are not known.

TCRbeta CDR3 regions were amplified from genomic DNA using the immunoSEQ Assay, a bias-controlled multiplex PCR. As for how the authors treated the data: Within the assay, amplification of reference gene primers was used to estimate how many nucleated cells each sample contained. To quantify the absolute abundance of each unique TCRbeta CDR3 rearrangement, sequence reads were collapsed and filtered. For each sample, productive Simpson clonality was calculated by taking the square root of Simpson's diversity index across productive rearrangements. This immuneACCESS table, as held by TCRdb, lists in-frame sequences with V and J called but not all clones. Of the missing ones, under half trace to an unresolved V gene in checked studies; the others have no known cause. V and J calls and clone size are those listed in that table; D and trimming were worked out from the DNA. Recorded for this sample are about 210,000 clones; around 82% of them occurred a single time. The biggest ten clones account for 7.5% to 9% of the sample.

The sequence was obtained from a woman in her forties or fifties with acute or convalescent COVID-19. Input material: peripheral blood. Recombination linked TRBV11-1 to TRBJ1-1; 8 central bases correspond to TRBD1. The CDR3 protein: CASSFQGAGTEAFF. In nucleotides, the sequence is TGTGCCAGCAGCTTCCAGGGGGCGGGTACTGAAGCTTTCTTT.